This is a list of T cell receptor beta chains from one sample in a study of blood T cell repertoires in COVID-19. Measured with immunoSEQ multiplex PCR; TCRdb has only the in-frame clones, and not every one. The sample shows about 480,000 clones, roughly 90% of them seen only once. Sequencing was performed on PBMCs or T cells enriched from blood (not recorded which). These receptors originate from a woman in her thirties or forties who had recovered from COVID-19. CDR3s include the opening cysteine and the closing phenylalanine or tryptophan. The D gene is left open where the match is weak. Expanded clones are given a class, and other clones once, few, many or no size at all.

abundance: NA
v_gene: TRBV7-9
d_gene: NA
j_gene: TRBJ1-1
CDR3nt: TGTGCCAGCAGACACAGCATCATGAACACTGAAGCTTTCTTT
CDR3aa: CASRHSIMNTEAFF

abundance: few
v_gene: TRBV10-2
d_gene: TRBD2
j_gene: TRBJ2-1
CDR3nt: TGCGCCAGCGGGGGGGGAAGGGGCAACTACAATGAGCAGTTCTTC
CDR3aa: CASGGGRGNYNEQFF

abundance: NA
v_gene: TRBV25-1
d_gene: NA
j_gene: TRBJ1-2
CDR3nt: TGTGCCAGCAGTGAAAGGGGCGGCAGGGGAAGATATGGCTACACCTTC
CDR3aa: CASSERGGRGRYGYTF

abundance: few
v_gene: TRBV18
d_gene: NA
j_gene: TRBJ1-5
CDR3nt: TGTGCCAGCTCACCCAATACGGGGAGTCAGCCCCAGCATTTT
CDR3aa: CASSPNTGSQPQHF

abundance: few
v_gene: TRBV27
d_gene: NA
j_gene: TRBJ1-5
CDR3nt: TGTGCCAGCAGTTTTACCATCGGGGGATTGAGCAATCAGCCCCAGCATTTT
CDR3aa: CASSFTIGGLSNQPQHF

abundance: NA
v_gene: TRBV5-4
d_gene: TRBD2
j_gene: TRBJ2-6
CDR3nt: TGTGCCAGCAGTGCCAGCGGGGGAGCCTCTGGGGCCAACGTCCTGACTTTC
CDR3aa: CASSASGGASGANVLTF

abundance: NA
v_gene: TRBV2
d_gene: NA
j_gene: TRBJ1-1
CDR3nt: TGTGCCAGCGGGCCATTGAACACTGAAGCTTTCTTT
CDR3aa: CASGPLNTEAFF

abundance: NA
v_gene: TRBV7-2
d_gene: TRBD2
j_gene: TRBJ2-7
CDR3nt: TGTGCCAGCAGCGCTAGCCCTTACCTAGCGGGGTACGAGCAGTACTTC
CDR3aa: CASSASPYLAGYEQYF

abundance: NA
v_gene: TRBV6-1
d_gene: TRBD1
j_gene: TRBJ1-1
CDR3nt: TGTGCCAGCAGCCGACAGGGTGATGCCCCTGAAGCTTTCTTT
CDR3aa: CASSRQGDAPEAFF

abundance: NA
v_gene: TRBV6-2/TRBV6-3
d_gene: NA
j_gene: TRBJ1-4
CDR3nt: TGTGCCAGCAGTTACGCCGATGACAGGATTGAAAAACTGTTTTTT
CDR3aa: CASSYADDRIEKLFF

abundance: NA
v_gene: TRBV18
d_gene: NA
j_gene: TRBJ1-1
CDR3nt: TGTGCCAGCACCCAGGGGTTGAACACTGAAGCTTTCTTT
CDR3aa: CASTQGLNTEAFF

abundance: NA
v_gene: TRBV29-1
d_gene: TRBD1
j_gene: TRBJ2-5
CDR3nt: TGCAGCGTTGCCCGGGACAGGGGGTGGGAGACCCAGTACTTC
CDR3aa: CSVARDRGWETQYF

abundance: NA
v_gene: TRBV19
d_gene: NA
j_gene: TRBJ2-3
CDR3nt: TGTGCCAGTAGTATAGAGGTGCCTAGCCCTGCTAGCACAGATACGCAGTATTTT
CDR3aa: CASSIEVPSPASTDTQYF

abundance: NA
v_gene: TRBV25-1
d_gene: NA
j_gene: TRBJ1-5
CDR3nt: TGTGCCAGCAGTGACGACCCAGGCCCTAGCAATCAGCCCCAGCATTTT
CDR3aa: CASSDDPGPSNQPQHF

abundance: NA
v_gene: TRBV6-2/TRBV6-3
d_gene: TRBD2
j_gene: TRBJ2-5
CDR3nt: TGTGCCAGCAGTCCCGGACTAGCCCCCCAAAAGGTGACCCAGTACTTC
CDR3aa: CASSPGLAPQKVTQYF

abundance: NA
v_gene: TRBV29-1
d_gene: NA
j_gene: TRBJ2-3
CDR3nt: TGCAGCGTTCGAAAGCGGATATCGGGGGATACGCAGTATTTT
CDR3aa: CSVRKRISGDTQYF

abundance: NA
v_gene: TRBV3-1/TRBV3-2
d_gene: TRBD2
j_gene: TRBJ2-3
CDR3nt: TGTGCCAGCAGCCATTTAGGGTCGGGAGGGTCTGATACGCAGTATTTT
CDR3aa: CASSHLGSGGSDTQYF

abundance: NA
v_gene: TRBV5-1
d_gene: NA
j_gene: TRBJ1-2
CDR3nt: TGCGCCAGCAGCTTGCAGGGTGATGGCTACACCTTC
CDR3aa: CASSLQGDGYTF

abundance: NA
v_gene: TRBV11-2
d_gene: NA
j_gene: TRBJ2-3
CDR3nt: TGTGCCAGCAGCTTAGGCGGTGGTGAGGATACGCAGTATTTT
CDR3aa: CASSLGGGEDTQYF

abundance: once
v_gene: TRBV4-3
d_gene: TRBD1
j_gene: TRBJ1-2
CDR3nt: TGCGCCAGCAGCCAAAGCCACTTCCGGGACAGGTTTCGAGGCTACACCTTC
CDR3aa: CASSQSHFRDRFRGYTF

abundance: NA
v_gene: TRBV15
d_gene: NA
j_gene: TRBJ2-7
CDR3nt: TGTGCCACCAGCACCGACAGGATGTACGAGCAGTACTTC
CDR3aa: CATSTDRMYEQYF

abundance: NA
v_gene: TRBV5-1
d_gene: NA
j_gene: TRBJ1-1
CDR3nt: TGCGCCAGCAGCCTCGACAGCCTGAACACTGAAGCTTTCTTT
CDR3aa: CASSLDSLNTEAFF

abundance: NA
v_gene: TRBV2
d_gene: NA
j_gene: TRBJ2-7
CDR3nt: TGTGCCAGCACCCTAGACAGGTCCTCCTACGAGCAGTACTTC
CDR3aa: CASTLDRSSYEQYF

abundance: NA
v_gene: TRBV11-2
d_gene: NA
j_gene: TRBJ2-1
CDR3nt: TGTGCCAGCAGGGTCACTAGCTGGGTGAATGAGCAGTTCTTC
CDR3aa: CASRVTSWVNEQFF

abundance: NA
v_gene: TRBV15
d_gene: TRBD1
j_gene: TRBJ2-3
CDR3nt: TGTGCCACCAGCAGGACCCCCGACAGGGACACAGATACGCAGTATTTT
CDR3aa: CATSRTPDRDTDTQYF

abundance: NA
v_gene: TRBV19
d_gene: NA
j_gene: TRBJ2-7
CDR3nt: TGTGCCAGTAGTATCGGGCCGCAGGGCCTTTCCTACGAGCAGTACTTC
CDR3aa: CASSIGPQGLSYEQYF

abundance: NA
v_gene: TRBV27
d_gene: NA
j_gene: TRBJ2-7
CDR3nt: TGTGCCAGCAGTTTTAATCGGGAGCAGTACTTC
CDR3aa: CASSFNREQYF

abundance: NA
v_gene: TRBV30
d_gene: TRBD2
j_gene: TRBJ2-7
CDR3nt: TGTGCCTGGAGGGGCCTGGCGGGAGGGACTTACTCCTACGAGCAGTACTTC
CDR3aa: CAWRGLAGGTYSYEQYF

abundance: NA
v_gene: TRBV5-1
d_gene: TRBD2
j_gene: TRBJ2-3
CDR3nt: TGCGCCAGCAGCCTCGGACTAGCGGGAGGGCTCAGCACAGATACGCAGTATTTT
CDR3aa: CASSLGLAGGLSTDTQYF

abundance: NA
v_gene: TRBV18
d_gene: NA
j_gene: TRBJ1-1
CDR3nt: TGTGCCAGCTCACCAAGGGACACCTTCCCGGAGGACACTGAAGCTTTCTTT
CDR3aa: CASSPRDTFPEDTEAFF

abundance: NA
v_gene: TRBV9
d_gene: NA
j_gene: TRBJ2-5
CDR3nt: TGTGCCAGCAAGGGGTTTGGGAAGACCCAGTACTTC
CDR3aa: CASKGFGKTQYF

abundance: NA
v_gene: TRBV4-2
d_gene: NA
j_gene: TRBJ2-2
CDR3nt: TGTGCCAGCAGCCAGGAGAACAGGGTCACCGGGGAGCTGTTTTTT
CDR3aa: CASSQENRVTGELFF

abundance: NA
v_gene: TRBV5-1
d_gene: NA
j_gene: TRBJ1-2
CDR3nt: TGCGCCAGCACCCCAGGAGGTACTTATGGCTACACCTTC
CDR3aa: CASTPGGTYGYTF

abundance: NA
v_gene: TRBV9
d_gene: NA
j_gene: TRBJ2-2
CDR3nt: TGTGCCAGCACCGAGGCGGGTCGCGGGACCGGGGAGCTGTTTTTT
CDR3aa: CASTEAGRGTGELFF

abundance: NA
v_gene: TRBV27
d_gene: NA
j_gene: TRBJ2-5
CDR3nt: TGTGCCAGCAGTTTGGGCCTTGTGACGACCCAGTACTTC
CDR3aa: CASSLGLVTTQYF

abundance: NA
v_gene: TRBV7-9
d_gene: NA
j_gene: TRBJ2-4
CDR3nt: TGTGCCAGCAGCTTAGAGGAACAGATTCAGTACTTC
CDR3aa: CASSLEEQIQYF

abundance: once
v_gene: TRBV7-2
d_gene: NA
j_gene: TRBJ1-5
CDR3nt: TGTGCCAGCAGCGCCTGGGGAGGCGGCGGTCAGCCCCAGCATTTT
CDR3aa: CASSAWGGGGQPQHF

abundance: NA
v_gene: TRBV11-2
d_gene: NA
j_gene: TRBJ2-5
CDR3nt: TGTGCCAGCAGCCCAAACGGGGCAGGGGATTTTGGAGAGACCCAGTACTTC
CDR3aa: CASSPNGAGDFGETQYF

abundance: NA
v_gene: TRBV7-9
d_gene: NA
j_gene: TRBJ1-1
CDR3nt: TGTGCCAGCAGCCTGGTGATAAAGCCTGAAGCTTTCTTT
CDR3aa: CASSLVIKPEAFF

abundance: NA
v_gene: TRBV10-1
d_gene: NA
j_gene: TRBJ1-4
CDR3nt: TGCGCCAGCAGTGAGTCGTCCCTTCGGGGAAAACTGTTTTTT
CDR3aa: CASSESSLRGKLFF

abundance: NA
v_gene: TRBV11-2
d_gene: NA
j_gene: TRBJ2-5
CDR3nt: TGTGCCAGCAGGGCCCTAGAGGAAGAGACCCAGTACTTC
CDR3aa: CASRALEEETQYF

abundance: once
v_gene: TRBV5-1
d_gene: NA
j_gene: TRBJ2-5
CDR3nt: TGCGCCAGCAGCTCTACAGGGTCCCAAGAGACCCAGTACTTC
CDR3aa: CASSSTGSQETQYF

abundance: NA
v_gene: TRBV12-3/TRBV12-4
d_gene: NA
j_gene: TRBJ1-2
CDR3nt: TGTGCCAGCGGAACGGAAATGGGCAGAGGCTACACCTTC
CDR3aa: CASGTEMGRGYTF

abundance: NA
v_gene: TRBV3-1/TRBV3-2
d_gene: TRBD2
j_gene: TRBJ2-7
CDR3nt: TGTGCCAGCAGCCAAATATTCCTCGGGACTAGCGTCTACGAGCAGTACTTC
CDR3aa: CASSQIFLGTSVYEQYF

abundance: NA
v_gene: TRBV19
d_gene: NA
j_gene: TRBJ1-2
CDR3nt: TGTGCCAGTAGTATAGACCCAACGGGGGGGACCTATGGCTACACCTTC
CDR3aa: CASSIDPTGGTYGYTF

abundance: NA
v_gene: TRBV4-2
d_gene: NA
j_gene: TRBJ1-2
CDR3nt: TGTGCCAGCAGCCAACAGGACCCGGGATCCCACTATGGCTACACCTTC
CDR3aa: CASSQQDPGSHYGYTF

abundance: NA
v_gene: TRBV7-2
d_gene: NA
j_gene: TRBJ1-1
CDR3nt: TGTGCCAGCAGCTTAGCCCCCCTCAACACTGAAGCTTTCTTT
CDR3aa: CASSLAPLNTEAFF

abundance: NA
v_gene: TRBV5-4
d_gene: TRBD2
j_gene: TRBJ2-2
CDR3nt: TGTGCCAGCAGCCCTGAGGTAGCCCGGGAGGGGACCGGGGAGCTGTTTTTT
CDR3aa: CASSPEVAREGTGELFF

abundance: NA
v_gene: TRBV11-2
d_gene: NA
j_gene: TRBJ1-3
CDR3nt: TGTGCCAGCAGCTTAGAGTCCAGAAACACCATATATTTT
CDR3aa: CASSLESRNTIYF

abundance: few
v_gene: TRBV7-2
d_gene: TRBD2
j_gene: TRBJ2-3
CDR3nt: TGTGCCAGCAAGGTTGGGAGGGGAACAGATACGCAGTATTTT
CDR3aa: CASKVGRGTDTQYF

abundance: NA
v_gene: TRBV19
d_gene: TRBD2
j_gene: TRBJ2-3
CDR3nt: TGTGCCAGTAGTCCAGGACTAGCGGGGGTCGGGGATACGCAGTATTTT
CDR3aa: CASSPGLAGVGDTQYF

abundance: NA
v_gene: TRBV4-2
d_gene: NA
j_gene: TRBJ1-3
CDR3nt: TGTGCCAGCAGCCAAAGTGGGGGGGCAGGTGGAAACACCATATATTTT
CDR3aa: CASSQSGGAGGNTIYF

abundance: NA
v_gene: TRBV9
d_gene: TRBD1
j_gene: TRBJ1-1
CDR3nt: TGTGCCAGCAGCGAAGGGACAGGGTCAGCTTTCTTT
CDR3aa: CASSEGTGSAFF

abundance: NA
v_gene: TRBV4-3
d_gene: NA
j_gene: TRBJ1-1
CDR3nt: TGCGCCAGCAGCCACGGACCAACTGGCAGGGGAACTGAAGCTTTCTTT
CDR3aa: CASSHGPTGRGTEAFF

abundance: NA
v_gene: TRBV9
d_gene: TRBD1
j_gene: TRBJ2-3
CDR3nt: TGTGCCAGCAGCACCCCATCCGGGACAGGGGGCCTTACTAGCACAGATACGCAGTATTTT
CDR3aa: CASSTPSGTGGLTSTDTQYF